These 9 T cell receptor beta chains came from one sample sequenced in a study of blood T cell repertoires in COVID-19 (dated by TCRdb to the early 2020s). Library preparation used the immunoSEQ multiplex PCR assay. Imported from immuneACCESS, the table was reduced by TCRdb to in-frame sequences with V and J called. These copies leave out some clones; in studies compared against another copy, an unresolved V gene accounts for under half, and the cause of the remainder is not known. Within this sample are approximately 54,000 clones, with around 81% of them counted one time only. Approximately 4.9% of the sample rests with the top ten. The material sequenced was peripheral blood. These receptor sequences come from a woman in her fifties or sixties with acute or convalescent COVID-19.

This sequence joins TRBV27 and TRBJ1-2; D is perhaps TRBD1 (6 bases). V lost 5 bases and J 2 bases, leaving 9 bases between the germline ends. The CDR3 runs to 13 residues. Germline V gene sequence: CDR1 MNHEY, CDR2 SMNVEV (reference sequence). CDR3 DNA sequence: TGTGCCAGCAGTACTGGACAGAACTATGGCTACACCTTC. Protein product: CASSTGQNYGYTF.

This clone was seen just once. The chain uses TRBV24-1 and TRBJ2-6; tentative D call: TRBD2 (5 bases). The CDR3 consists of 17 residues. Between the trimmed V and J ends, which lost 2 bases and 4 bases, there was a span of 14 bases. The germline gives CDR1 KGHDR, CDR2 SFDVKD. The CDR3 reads CATSDSSWAGGANVLTF. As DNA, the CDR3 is TGTGCCACCAGTGATTCCTCCTGGGCGGGCGGGGCCAACGTCCTGACTTTC.

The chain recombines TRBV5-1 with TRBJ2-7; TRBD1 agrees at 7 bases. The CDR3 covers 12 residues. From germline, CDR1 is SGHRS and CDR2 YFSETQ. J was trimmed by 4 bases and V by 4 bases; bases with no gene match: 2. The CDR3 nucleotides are TGCGCCAGCAGCCAACAGGGGTACGAGCAGTACTTC. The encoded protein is CASSQQGYEQYF.

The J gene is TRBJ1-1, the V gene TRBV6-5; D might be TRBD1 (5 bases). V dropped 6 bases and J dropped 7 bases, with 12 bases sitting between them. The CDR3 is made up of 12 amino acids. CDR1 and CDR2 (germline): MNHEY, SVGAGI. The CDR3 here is CASSQSDSEAFF. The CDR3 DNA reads TGTGCCAGCAGCCAATCCGACAGTGAAGCTTTCTTT.

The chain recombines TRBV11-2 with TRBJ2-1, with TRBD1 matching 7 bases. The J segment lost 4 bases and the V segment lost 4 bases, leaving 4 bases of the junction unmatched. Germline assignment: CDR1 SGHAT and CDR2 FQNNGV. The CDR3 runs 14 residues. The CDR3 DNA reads TGTGCCAGCAGCTCGAACAGGGGTTACAATGAGCAGTTCTTC. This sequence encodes CASSSNRGYNEQFF.

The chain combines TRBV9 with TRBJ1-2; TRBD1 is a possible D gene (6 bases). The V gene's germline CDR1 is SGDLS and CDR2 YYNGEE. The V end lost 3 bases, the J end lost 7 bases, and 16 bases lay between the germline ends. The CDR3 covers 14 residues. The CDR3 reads CASSGTPQGFGYTF. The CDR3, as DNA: TGTGCCAGCAGCGGGACTCCACAGGGCTTTGGCTACACCTTC.

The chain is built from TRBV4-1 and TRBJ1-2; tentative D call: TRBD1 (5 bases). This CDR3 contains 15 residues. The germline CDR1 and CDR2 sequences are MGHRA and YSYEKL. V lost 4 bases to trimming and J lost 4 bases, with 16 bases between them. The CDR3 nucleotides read TGCGCCAGCAGCCCCACAGCGTCCGGGGGCTATGGCTACACCTTC. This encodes CASSPTASGGYGYTF.

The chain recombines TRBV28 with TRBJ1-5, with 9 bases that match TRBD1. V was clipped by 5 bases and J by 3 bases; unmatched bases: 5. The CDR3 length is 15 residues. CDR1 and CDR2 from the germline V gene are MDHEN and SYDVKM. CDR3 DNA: TGTGCCAGCAGTCTCCGGGACAGGGTCAATCAGCCCCAGCATTTT. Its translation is CASSLRDRVNQPQHF.

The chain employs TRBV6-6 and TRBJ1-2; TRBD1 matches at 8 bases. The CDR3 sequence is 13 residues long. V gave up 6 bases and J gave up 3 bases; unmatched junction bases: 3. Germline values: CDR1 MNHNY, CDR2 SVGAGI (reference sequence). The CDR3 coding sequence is TGTGCCAGCAGCGGGACAGGAGACTATGGCTACACCTTC. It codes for CASSGTGDYGYTF.